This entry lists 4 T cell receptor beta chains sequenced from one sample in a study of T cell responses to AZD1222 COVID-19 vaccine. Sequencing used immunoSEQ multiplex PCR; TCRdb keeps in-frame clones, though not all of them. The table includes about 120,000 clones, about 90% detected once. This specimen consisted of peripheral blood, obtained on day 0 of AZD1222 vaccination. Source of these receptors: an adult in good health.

In DNA, the CDR3 is TGTGCTAGTTGGGCTTGGACAGATACGCAGTATTTT. It codes for CASWAWTDTQYF. The chain links TRBV12-5 to TRBJ2-3; D not certain. V lost 8 bases and J lost 3, with 9 bases in between. The V gene's germline CDR1 is LGHNT and CDR2 FRNRAP. The CDR3 loop spans 12 amino acids.

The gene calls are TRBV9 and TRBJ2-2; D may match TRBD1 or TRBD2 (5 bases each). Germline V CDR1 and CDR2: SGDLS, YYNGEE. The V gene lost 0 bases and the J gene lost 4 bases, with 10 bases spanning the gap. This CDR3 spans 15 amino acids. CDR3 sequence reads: CASSVARDPTGELFF. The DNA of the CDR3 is TGTGCCAGCAGCGTAGCCAGGGACCCCACCGGGGAGCTGTTTTTT.

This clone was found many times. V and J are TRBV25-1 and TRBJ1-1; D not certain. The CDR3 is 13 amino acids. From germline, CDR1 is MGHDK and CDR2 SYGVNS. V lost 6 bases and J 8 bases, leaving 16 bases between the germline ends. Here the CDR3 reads CASSKVEGNEAFF. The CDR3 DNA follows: TGTGCCAGCAGCAAAGTCGAGGGAAACGAAGCTTTCTTT.

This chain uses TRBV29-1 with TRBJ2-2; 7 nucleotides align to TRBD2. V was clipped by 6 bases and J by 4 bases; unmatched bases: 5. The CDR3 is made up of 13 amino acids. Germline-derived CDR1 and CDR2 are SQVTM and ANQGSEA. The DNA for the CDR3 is TGCAGCGTCGGGGGGAGCGTCACCGGGGAGCTGTTTTTT. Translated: CSVGGSVTGELFF.